Listed here are 12 T cell receptor beta chains from one sample, sequenced in a study of molecular identifiers for immune sequencing clone quantification. One entry per CDR3 protein, called by TCRdb with MiXCR from the PCR reads. This table holds tens of thousands of distinct CDR3 sequences, 20% to 25% found once. The sample comprised naive CD8+ T cells from blood, with Jurkat cell RNA spiked in. The subset denotes: FACS-sorted CD8+CD4-CCR7+CD45RA+ naive T cells. Receptor source: a human donor in good health. Some libraries in this study had Jurkat cell RNA spiked in.

This clonotype was seen ten or more times. The chain recombines TRBV20-1 with TRBJ2-7; D call uncertain. Germline lookup yields CDR1 DFQATT and CDR2 SNEGSKA (reference sequence). V was trimmed by 4 bases and J by 6 bases, leaving 10 bases between them. There are 11 residues in the CDR3. The CDR3 coding sequence is TGCAGTGCTATTAGGGCCGGCGAGCAGTACTTC. The encoded protein is CSAIRAGEQYF.

In its sample, this clonotype was seen many times. The rearrangement uses TRBV6-5 and TRBJ2-3, with D uncertain. Germline V gene data show CDR1 as MNHEY and CDR2 as SVGAGI. V lost 6 bases and J lost 1, with 14 bases in between. The CDR3 totals 15 residues. The CDR3 DNA is TGTGCCAGCAGCCTCCATACGCAAGGCACAGATACGCAGTATTTT. Its translation: CASSLHTQGTDTQYF.

This clonotype occurred many times. This chain links TRBV7-2 with TRBJ2-1, with 13 bases lining up with TRBD2. The CDR3 is made up of 15 amino acids. Germline CDR1 is SGHTA and CDR2 is FQGNSA. Trimming removed 5 bases from V and 4 bases from J; junction bases left unmatched: 2. The CDR3 DNA reads TGTGCCAGCAGCCCACTAGCGGGAGGGTACAATGAGCAGTTCTTC. Translation: CASSPLAGGYNEQFF.

The V call is TRBV28, the J call TRBJ2-1; TRBD2 aligns across 13 bases. Per the germline V gene, CDR1 is MDHEN and CDR2 is SYDVKM. This CDR3 contains 18 residues. The trim removed 9 bases at V and 6 bases at J, leaving 17 bases unmatched. The CDR3 nucleotides read TGTGCCAGAAGGACGGCCCGAGGGGGACTAGCGGGAAGCAATGAGCAGTTCTTC. Amino acids: CARRTARGGLAGSNEQFF.

This clonotype was picked up many times. The V and J genes are TRBV12-3 or TRBV12-4 and TRBJ1-1; D not certain. This CDR3 spans 15 amino acids. Trimming cost V 6 bases and J 0 bases, with 14 bases left between them. The CDR3 is CASSQKRVMNTEAFF. In nucleotides, the CDR3 is TGTGCCAGCAGCCAAAAAAGGGTCATGAACACTGAAGCTTTCTTT.

With respect to this clonotype: A much larger clone is a single base away; this may be a read error. The CDR3 is CSARALAEETQYF. The CDR3 nucleotides read TGCAGTGCTAGAGCACTAGCGGAAGAGACCCAGTACTTC. This rearrangement joins TRBV20-1 to TRBJ2-5, with 8 bases aligning to TRBD2. The V gene's germline CDR1 is DFQATT and CDR2 SNEGSKA (reference sequence). Trimming took 1 base from V and 3 from J; bases not matched to a gene: 1. CDR3 length: 13 amino acids.

This clonotype was detected many times. The chain joins TRBV4-3 to TRBJ2-3, with D perhaps matching TRBD1 or TRBD2 (6 bases each). Germline V gene sequence: CDR1 LGHNA, CDR2 YSLEER. The CDR3 runs to 15 residues. Trimming removed 1 base at V and 5 bases at J, with 13 bases between. The CDR3 spells CASSQARGVGDTQYF. The CDR3 nucleotides are TGCGCCAGCAGCCAAGCGAGGGGGGTAGGAGATACGCAGTATTTT.

This clonotype has more than one count but fewer than ten. This chain links TRBV7-9 with TRBJ1-5; weak D call: TRBD1 (6 bases). Germline values: CDR1 SEHNR, CDR2 FQNEAQ (reference sequence). Trimming cost V 5 bases and J 0 bases, with 11 bases left between them. The CDR3 is 15 residues long. CDR3 sequence: CASSRTDYSNQPQHF. The CDR3 bases are TGTGCCAGCAGCCGGACAGATTATAGCAATCAGCCCCAGCATTTT.

The chain combines TRBV27 with TRBJ2-5; the D gene is possibly TRBD2 (5 bases). Trimming took 5 bases from V and 6 from J, leaving 13 bases between them. In germline, CDR1 is MNHEY, CDR2 SMNVEV (reference sequence). This CDR3 region has 13 residues. In DNA, the CDR3 is TGTGCCAGCAGTCCGGGCTACGGGAAGACCCAGTACTTC. Translating it yields CASSPGYGKTQYF.

This clonotype came up a few times. The CDR3 DNA reads as TGTGCCAGCAGCGTCGAAAAGAGAGGGGCCTACGAGCAGTACTTC. This codes for CASSVEKRGAYEQYF. This chain uses TRBV5-4 with TRBJ2-7; D might be TRBD1 or TRBD2, each matching 5 bases. The germline V gene encodes CDR1 SGHNT and CDR2 YYREEE (reference sequence). CDR3 length equals 15 residues. V was shortened by 4 bases and J by 2 bases, with 16 bases between the two germline ends.

This clonotype occurred many times. V usage is TRBV4-1 and J usage is TRBJ2-1; 7 nucleotides agree with TRBD1. V shed 0 bases, J shed 8 bases, and the junction held 4 bases outside the gene matches. The germline CDR1 and CDR2 sequences are MGHRA and YSYEKL. The CDR3 runs 14 residues. In nucleotides, the CDR3 is TGCGCCAGCAGCCAAGATGTCACAGGGGATGAGCAGTTCTTC. Encoded protein: CASSQDVTGDEQFF.

The V gene is TRBV28, the J gene TRBJ2-7, with D uncertain. This CDR3 is built from 11 residues. V lost 4 bases and J lost 4, with 5 bases in between. In germline, CDR1 is MDHEN, CDR2 SYDVKM. In DNA, the CDR3 is TGTGCCAGCAGTTCCCAATACGAGCAGTACTTC. Translation gives CASSSQYEQYF.